Listed below are T cell receptor beta chains from one sample, sequenced in a study of T-cell memory formation after mild COVID-19. TCRdb re-called the 5' RACE reads through MiXCR, storing one row per CDR3 protein. This table has roughly 150,000 distinct CDR3 sequences, roughly 13% appearing once. The sequencing input was PBMCs or a T cell subset sorted from them (not recorded which). These receptors came from a young man who had mild COVID-19 (a few samples of this study predate the infection). Cell type and time point are not known. Both conserved end residues are part of each CDR3. Fields, in order: J gene, V gene, clone size, D gene, CDR3 protein, CDR3 DNA. A D gene is named only where the DNA matches it firmly. The listing skips clone size in some rows; elsewhere it reads once, few, many or a size class.

TRBJ2-3 | TRBV5-1 | many | TRBD1 | CASSRDRGVRGTDTQYF | TGCGCCAGCAGCAGGGACAGGGGTGTTAGGGGCACAGATACGCAGTATTTT
TRBJ2-5 | TRBV10-3 | - | TRBD2 | CAIKPGLAEETQYF | TGTGCCATCAAACCGGGACTAGCCGAAGAGACCCAGTACTTC
TRBJ2-3 | TRBV4-3 | - | - | CASSQKGDTQYF | TGCGCCAGCAGCCAAAAGGGGGATACGCAGTATTTT
TRBJ2-5 | TRBV12-3/TRBV12-4 | many | TRBD2 | CASSFSPAGGQETQYF | TGTGCCAGCAGTTTCTCACCAGCGGGGGGTCAAGAGACCCAGTACTTC
TRBJ2-5 | TRBV29-1 | - | - | CSVEDRDLETQYF | TGCAGCGTTGAAGATCGGGACCTCGAGACCCAGTACTTC
TRBJ1-3 | TRBV5-1 | - | TRBD1 | CASSFTGTGAGNTIYF | TGCGCCAGCAGCTTCACCGGGACAGGGGCAGGAAACACCATATATTTT
TRBJ1-1 | TRBV7-8 | few | TRBD1 | CASRSQGQGGTEAFF | TGTGCCAGCAGGAGTCAGGGACAGGGGGGCACTGAAGCTTTCTTT
TRBJ2-1 | TRBV5-1 | - | - | CASSLEGGGVQFF | TGCGCCAGCAGCTTGGAGGGGGGAGGCGTGCAGTTCTTC
TRBJ2-7 | TRBV18 | few | TRBD1 | CASSPIATGTAYEQYF | TGTGCCAGCTCACCGATCGCAACCGGGACAGCTTACGAGCAGTACTTC
TRBJ2-7 | TRBV7-8 | - | - | CASSWDLTSEQYF | TGTGCCAGCAGCTGGGACCTTACTTCCGAGCAGTACTTC
TRBJ1-1 | TRBV7-9 | few | - | CASSLPRTGMNTEAFF | TGTGCCAGCAGCCTCCCCCGGACGGGGATGAACACTGAAGCTTTCTTT
TRBJ1-2 | TRBV7-2 | many | TRBD1 | CASSEGQGYGYTF | TGTGCCAGCAGCGAGGGACAGGGGTATGGCTACACCTTC
TRBJ2-1 | TRBV5-1 | - | TRBD2 | CASSLGAGGLGEQFF | TGCGCCAGCAGCTTGGGAGCGGGGGGGCTTGGTGAGCAGTTCTTC
TRBJ2-3 | TRBV9 | few | - | CASSVVRGDTQYF | TGTGCCAGCAGCGTAGTTCGGGGAGATACGCAGTATTTT
TRBJ2-3 | TRBV6-2/TRBV6-3 | few | TRBD2 | CASSYPRTSGDTQYF | TGTGCCAGCAGTTACCCTCGGACTAGCGGGGACACGCAGTATTTT
TRBJ2-3 | TRBV7-2 | few | TRBD2 | CASTRLAGGRTDTQYF | TGTGCCAGCACCAGACTTGCGGGGGGCCGCACAGATACGCAGTATTTT
TRBJ1-3 | TRBV5-1 | once | - | CASSLVGPGNTIYF | TGCGCCAGCAGCTTGGTAGGGCCTGGAAACACCATATATTTT
TRBJ2-3 | TRBV5-1 | few | - | CASRKRQASTDTQYF | TGCGCCAGCAGGAAGAGACAGGCAAGCACAGATACGCAGTATTTT
TRBJ2-1 | TRBV29-1 | few | - | CTSTAYNEQFF | TGCACCTCGACAGCCTACAATGAGCAGTTCTTC
TRBJ1-2 | TRBV4-3 | - | - | CASSQGGRYYGYTF | TGCGCCAGCAGCCAAGGCGGCAGGTATTATGGCTACACCTTC
TRBJ1-4 | TRBV7-2 | - | - | CASSRREGEKLFF | TGTGCCAGCAGTCGCCGGGAGGGTGAAAAACTGTTTTTT
TRBJ2-2 | TRBV5-1 | - | - | CASSYISAGSTGELFF | TGCGCCAGCAGCTACATCTCGGCAGGCTCGACCGGGGAGCTGTTTTTT
TRBJ2-2 | TRBV7-8 | many | TRBD2 | CASSQLAGGSSGELFF | TGTGCCAGCAGCCAACTAGCGGGGGGTTCCTCCGGGGAGCTGTTTTTT
TRBJ2-3 | TRBV6-6 | - | - | CASSSARTSTQYF | TGTGCCAGCAGCTCAGCGAGGACATCGACGCAGTATTTT
TRBJ1-4 | TRBV5-1 | - | - | CASSLALGGNNEKLFF | TGCGCCAGCAGCCTGGCCCTAGGGGGAAATAATGAAAAACTGTTTTTT
TRBJ1-6 | TRBV7-9 | few | - | CASSSGDLSPLHF | TGTGCCAGCAGCTCCGGGGATCTTTCACCCCTCCACTTT
TRBJ1-2 | TRBV12-3/TRBV12-4 | - | - | CASTPGGEGYGYTF | TGTGCCAGCACCCCCGGAGGGGAGGGCTATGGCTACACCTTC
TRBJ1-2 | TRBV7-2 | once | - | CASSLVLRVGYTF | TGTGCCAGCAGCTTAGTGCTGAGGGTTGGCTACACCTTC
TRBJ2-7 | TRBV29-1 | - | - | CSVAQYYEQYF | TGCAGCGTTGCTCAGTACTACGAGCAGTACTTC
TRBJ2-3 | TRBV5-1 | - | TRBD2 | CASSRRLAGTDTQYF | TGCGCCAGCAGTCGGAGACTAGCCGGCACAGATACGCAGTATTTT
TRBJ1-5 | TRBV4-3 | few | - | CASSQDHAENQPQHF | TGCGCCAGCAGCCAAGATCACGCAGAGAATCAGCCCCAGCATTTT
TRBJ1-1 | TRBV20-1 | - | - | CSASRNRQLRNTEAFF | TGCAGTGCTAGCCGGAATCGACAGCTAAGGAACACTGAAGCTTTCTTT
TRBJ1-2 | TRBV4-1 | - | TRBD1 | CASSPDGGQGALHGYTF | TGCGCCAGCAGCCCAGATGGAGGACAGGGTGCTCTCCATGGCTACACCTTC
TRBJ1-4 | TRBV6-5 | - | - | CASSYGSTQEKLFF | TGTGCCAGCAGTTACGGGTCAACCCAAGAAAAACTGTTTTTT
TRBJ2-7 | TRBV5-6 | few | - | CASSLASYEQYF | TGTGCCAGCAGCTTGGCGTCCTACGAGCAGTACTTC
TRBJ2-2 | TRBV7-2 | few | TRBD1 | CASSLGAGGTGELFF | TGTGCCAGCAGCTTAGGAGCAGGGGGCACCGGGGAGCTGTTTTTT
TRBJ2-1 | TRBV5-4 | many | - | CASSLGPDNEQFF | TGTGCCAGCAGCTTGGGGCCCGACAATGAGCAGTTCTTC
TRBJ2-3 | TRBV6-2/TRBV6-3 | few | - | CASSYRGSTYF | TGTGCCAGCAGTTACCGGGGCAGTACGTATTTT
TRBJ1-2 | TRBV15 | - | TRBD1 | CATSRPTGVQGYTF | TGTGCCACCAGCAGACCTACAGGGGTGCAGGGCTACACCTTC
TRBJ2-1 | TRBV9 | - | - | CASSVGGAGQFF | TGTGCCAGCAGCGTAGGAGGGGCCGGGCAGTTCTTC
TRBJ2-1 | TRBV5-8 | - | TRBD1 | CAPARQGANEQFF | TGTGCCCCAGCAAGACAGGGGGCGAATGAGCAGTTCTTC
TRBJ1-5 | TRBV7-2 | - | - | CASSLAGAEPQHF | TGTGCCAGCAGCTTAGCAGGGGCCGAGCCCCAGCATTTT
TRBJ2-7 | TRBV19 | - | - | CASSIQAMGYEQYF | TGTGCCAGTAGTATTCAGGCGATGGGCTACGAGCAGTACTTC
TRBJ2-5 | TRBV6-1 | - | - | CASGGGATGEAQYF | TGTGCCAGCGGGGGGGGGGCCACCGGCGAGGCCCAGTACTTC
TRBJ2-3 | TRBV3-1 | few | TRBD1 | CASSQWDSSTDTQYF | TGTGCCAGCAGCCAATGGGACAGTAGCACAGATACGCAGTATTTT
TRBJ2-1 | TRBV9 | few | - | CASSTGVVNEQFF | TGTGCCAGCAGCACGGGGGTTGTCAATGAGCAGTTCTTC
TRBJ2-1 | TRBV7-2 | few | TRBD2 | CASSLGTSNYNEQFF | TGTGCCAGCAGCTTAGGGACTAGCAACTACAATGAGCAGTTCTTC
TRBJ1-1 | TRBV12-3/TRBV12-4 | few | - | CASSRVVETEAFF | TGTGCCAGCAGTCGCGTAGTTGAAACTGAAGCTTTCTTT
TRBJ1-3 | TRBV6-1 | few | TRBD1 | CASSGTGSGNTIYF | TGTGCCAGCAGTGGGACAGGCTCTGGAAACACCATATATTTT
TRBJ1-1 | TRBV7-2 | few | - | CASSSIVGPGQTNTEAFF | TGTGCCAGCAGCTCAATAGTGGGTCCCGGACAGACTAACACTGAAGCTTTCTTT
TRBJ2-3 | TRBV20-1 | - | - | CSARDRQGMDTQYF | TGCAGTGCTAGAGATAGGCAGGGGATGGATACGCAGTATTTT
TRBJ1-2 | TRBV6-2/TRBV6-3 | - | TRBD1 | CASTVDRDRPSGYTF | TGTGCCAGCACAGTAGATCGGGACAGGCCATCGGGCTACACCTTC
TRBJ1-1 | TRBV6-1 | few | - | CASIFGSNTEAFF | TGTGCCAGCATTTTTGGGTCGAACACTGAAGCTTTCTTT
TRBJ1-6 | TRBV10-3 | - | - | CAISPGSNSPLHF | TGTGCCATCAGCCCAGGTTCTAATTCACCCCTCCACTTT
TRBJ1-1 | TRBV4-1 | - | - | CASSLLRGTGTFF | TGCGCCAGCAGCCTTCTGCGCGGGACGGGAACTTTCTTT
TRBJ1-4 | TRBV7-9 | - | TRBD1 | CASSSQGPYEKLFF | TGTGCCAGCAGTTCACAGGGGCCTTATGAAAAACTGTTTTTT
TRBJ1-1 | TRBV6-5 | few | - | CASSNRGLGAEAFF | TGTGCCAGCAGTAACCGGGGGCTAGGCGCTGAAGCTTTCTTT
TRBJ2-1 | TRBV7-7 | few | - | CASSLASLGNEQFF | TGTGCTAGCAGCTTAGCTTCTCTGGGGAATGAGCAGTTCTTC
TRBJ1-4 | TRBV11-2 | many | - | CASSGVTNEKLFF | TGTGCCAGCAGTGGGGTTACTAATGAAAAACTGTTTTTT
TRBJ1-5 | TRBV4-1 | - | - | CASSRSVEVESQPQHF | TGCGCCAGCAGCCGGTCAGTGGAGGTGGAAAGTCAGCCCCAGCATTTT